Here is one TCR beta chain with its context. The antigen this receptor binds is unknown. The record has no base qualities; no much larger clone is one base away. TCRbeta CDR3 regions were amplified from genomic DNA using the immunoSEQ Assay, a bias-controlled multiplex PCR. From the authors' description of their analysis: Nucleated cell counts per sample were estimated from amplification of reference gene primers within the assay. To quantify the absolute abundance of each unique TCRbeta CDR3 rearrangement, sequence reads were collapsed and filtered. For each sample, productive Simpson clonality was calculated as the square root of Simpson's diversity index across productive rearrangements. Here the immuneACCESS table is served through TCRdb, limited to in-frame sequences with V and J called. Missing clones are a known gap in these copies; in checked studies unresolved V genes cover under half, and the rest lacks a known reason. V and J calls and clone size are as listed in that table; D and trimming were resolved from the DNA. Here the sample has 120,000 to 150,000 clones; about 80% occur a single time. The ten largest clones add up to 6% to 7.5% of the sample.

This sample is drawn from a study of blood T cell repertoires in COVID-19 (dated by TCRdb to 2018 to 2020). For the study in its entirety: Samples covering the acute and convalescent phases of COVID-19 were provided by collaborators in the United States, Italy and Spain. The material from the prospective study consisted of cDNA or gDNA derived from T cells, B-cell-depleted T cells, or PBMCs. Subjects who had been exposed to COVID-19, were actively infected with it, or had recovered from it provided the deeply sampled blood TCRbeta repertoires that made up the dataset. The repertoires were released in a freely available public database intended as a resource for research on the immune response to SARS-CoV-2. Samples came from the ongoing ImmuneRACE study (first 160 participants) plus 1,254 subjects from 6 global collaborators. The sample metadata nearly always contained a de-identified subject ID, COVID-19 status, age in years and sex. Where available, HLA class I and class II types were taken from metadata supplied by the sample provider and were not determined by assay-based typing. The full study reports these points: Clinical and demographic metadata were provided uncurated, with the amount varying by source and participant.

Each collaborating institution followed its own protocols to collect whole blood in K2EDTA tubes. For TCRbeta analysis, collaborators shipped samples in one of three forms: frozen whole blood, isolated PBMCs, or DNA extracted from either of those sample types. A distance of 10 bases separates the germline ends of V and J, which lose 3 bases and 5 bases respectively. From its cysteine to its phenylalanine, the CDR3 spans 13 amino acids. CDR3 DNA only is kept here, 39 bases in frame from base 1. CDR1 and CDR2 are read off the germline V gene as SGDLS and YYNGEE. The chain was built from TRBV9 and TRBJ2-3; the D gene lacks a confident call. The sequence was collected from a human donor in a cohort sampled during active COVID-19. What was sequenced was peripheral blood. The CDR3 has the sequence CASSGAPRDTQYF. The sequenced DNA is TGTGCCAGCAGCGGAGCCCCGAGAGATACGCAGTATTTT.